This T cell receptor beta chain stems from a study of shared clonotypes between healthy human individuals. Overall study: CD4 naive cells filled three plates per donor, CD4 memory three, CD8 naive two and CD8 memory one. General observations from the study: Tissues were not sampled, only blood, and their repertoires likely differ.

Repertoires were generated with immunoSEQ multiplex PCR, while TCRdb's copy carries only in-frame clones and drops some. The sample carries 1.4 million to 1.5 million clones, roughly 96% recorded once. Comment on this clone: The antigen is unknown.

The CDR3 consists of 15 residues. Trimming took 3 bases from V and 5 from J; bases not matched to a gene: 10. Germline loops: CDR1 SGHDT, CDR2 YYEEEE. Input material: naive CD4+ T cells sorted from blood. This sample's subset: CD45RA+ positively selected. J is TRBJ2-5 and V is TRBV5-6, with 7 nucleotides matching TRBD2. This TCR was recovered from a young man in good health. This chain's CDR3 is CASSSRTRGAETQYF. The CDR3 bases are TGTGCCAGCAGCTCTCGGACTAGAGGCGCCGAGACCCAGTACTTC.